Listed here are 3 T cell receptor beta chains from one sample, sequenced in a study of cytomegalovirus exposure and HLA in healthy donors. Assay used: immunoSEQ multiplex PCR; TCRdb lists only in-frame clones, some missing. Seen here are 100,000 to 120,000 clones, roughly 90% observed once, and the top ten hold more than 1.4%. The sequencing sample was made of PBMCs. The receptors here all came from a woman aged 30 to 39 in good health and CMV-seropositive.

The V and J genes are TRBV6-5 and TRBJ2-1, with D possibly TRBD2 on 5 matching bases. V was clipped by 5 bases and J by 4 bases, with 12 bases between them. Germline-derived CDR1 and CDR2 are MNHEY and SVGAGI. The CDR3 consists of 14 residues. Here the CDR3 reads CASSRLEEYNEQFF. CDR3 coding DNA: TGTGCCAGCAGTCGTCTGGAGGAATACAATGAGCAGTTCTTC.

The chain links TRBV20-1 to TRBJ1-2; D gene unclear. Trimming stripped 3 bases from V and 8 bases from J, with 10 bases between. CDR1 and CDR2 (germline): DFQATT, SNEGSKA (reference sequence). CDR3 length: 11 amino acids. Here the CDR3 reads CSASHLEGYTF. As DNA, the CDR3 is TGCAGTGCTAGTCATCTTGAGGGCTACACCTTC.

The V and J genes are TRBV6-5 and TRBJ1-5; TRBD1 is a possible D gene (6 bases). Looked up from germline, CDR1 is MNHEY and CDR2 is SVGAGI. The CDR3 has 13 amino acids. V was trimmed by 7 bases and J by 6 bases, leaving 13 bases between them. In DNA, the CDR3 is TGTGCCAGCAACGGACAGACAGGTCAGCCCCAGCATTTT. Translating it yields CASNGQTGQPQHF.